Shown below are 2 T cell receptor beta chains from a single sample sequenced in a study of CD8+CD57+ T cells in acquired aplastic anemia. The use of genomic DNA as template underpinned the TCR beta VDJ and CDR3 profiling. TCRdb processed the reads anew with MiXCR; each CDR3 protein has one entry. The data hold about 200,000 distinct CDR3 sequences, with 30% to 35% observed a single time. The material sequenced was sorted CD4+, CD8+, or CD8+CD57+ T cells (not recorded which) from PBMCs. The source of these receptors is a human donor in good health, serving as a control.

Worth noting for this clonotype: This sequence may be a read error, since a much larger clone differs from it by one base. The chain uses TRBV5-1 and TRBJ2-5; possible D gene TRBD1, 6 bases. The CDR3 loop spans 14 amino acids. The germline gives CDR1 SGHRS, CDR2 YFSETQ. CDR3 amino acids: CAGRPRTEQETQYF. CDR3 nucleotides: TGCGCCGGCAGGCCACGGACAGAACAAGAGACCCAGTACTTC.

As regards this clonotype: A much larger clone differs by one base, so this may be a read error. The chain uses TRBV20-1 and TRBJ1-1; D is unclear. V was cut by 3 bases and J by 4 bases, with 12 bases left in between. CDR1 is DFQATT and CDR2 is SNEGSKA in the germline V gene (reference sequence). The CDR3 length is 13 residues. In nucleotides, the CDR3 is TGCAGTGCTAGCCGGGTTGCCTTCACTGAAGCTTTCTTT. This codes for CSASRVAFTEAFF.